The next 10 T cell receptor beta chains were all read from a single sample in a study of blood T cell repertoires in COVID-19 (dated by TCRdb to 2020 to 2021). Libraries were constructed by the immunoSEQ multiplex PCR assay. This is the immuneACCESS table as TCRdb keeps it, with only in-frame sequences that have V and J called. A part of the clones is gone; compared with another copy, unresolved V genes explain less than half, and the rest is unexplained. This sample is represented by 50,000 to 80,000 clones; 90% of them were singletons. The top ten clones comprise about 9.1% of the sample. The sample consisted of peripheral blood. Source of these receptors: a woman at least 80 years old with active COVID-19.

V is TRBV13 and J is TRBJ2-2, with D perhaps TRBD1 (5 bases). The CDR3 spans 14 residues. Germline V gene lookup returns CDR1 PRHDT and CDR2 FYEKMQ (reference sequence). V was cut by 2 bases and J by 4 bases, with 8 bases left in between. The CDR3 sequence is CASSLRQLTGELFF. CDR3 nucleotide sequence: TGTGCCAGCAGCTTAAGACAGCTCACCGGGGAGCTGTTTTTT.

V usage is TRBV6-4 and J usage is TRBJ2-3; 8 bases are shared with TRBD2. This CDR3 has 14 residues. Per germline, CDR1 MRHNA and CDR2 SNTAGT. The ends lost 4 bases at V and 3 bases at J; junction bases unmatched: 3. This CDR3 is CASSVGGGTDTQYF. The CDR3 DNA is TGTGCCAGCAGTGTCGGCGGGGGGACAGATACGCAGTATTTT.

This clone was observed at least ten times. This chain connects TRBV5-8 to TRBJ1-5; no clear D gene. The germline CDR1 and CDR2 sequences are SGHTS and YDEGEE. The CDR3 consists of 14 residues. V gave up 5 bases and J gave up 0 bases, with 9 bases separating them. The CDR3 loop reads CASSHGYSNQPQHF. The DNA of the CDR3 is TGTGCCAGCAGTCACGGGTATAGCAATCAGCCCCAGCATTTT.

The V gene is TRBV9, the J gene TRBJ2-3, with D uncertain. The CDR3 consists of 13 residues. Deletions cut 4 bases from V and 6 bases from J, with 12 bases between. Germline V CDR1 and CDR2: SGDLS, YYNGEE. The CDR3 loop is CASSLYFGDTQYF. As DNA, the CDR3 is TGTGCCAGCAGCTTATACTTCGGGGATACGCAGTATTTT.

This clone appeared a single time. The chain joins TRBV7-9 to TRBJ2-2; 8 bases match TRBD1. The junction had 7 bases not matched to a gene; V was cut back by 4 bases and J by 6 bases. The CDR3 runs to 15 residues. From germline, CDR1 is SEHNR and CDR2 FQNEAQ (reference sequence). CDR3: CASSSRQGSAGELFF. In DNA, the CDR3 is TGTGCCAGCAGCTCAAGACAGGGGTCGGCCGGGGAGCTGTTTTTT.

This clone was recorded only once. V is TRBV5-1 and J is TRBJ1-2; no clear D gene. CDR1 and CDR2 from the germline V gene are SGHRS and YFSETQ. The V end was cut by 1 base, the J end by 3 bases, with 10 bases between. This CDR3 has 14 residues. The CDR3 sequence is CASSLSVSHYGYTF. The CDR3 nucleotides are TGCGCCAGCAGCTTGTCTGTCAGTCACTATGGCTACACCTTC.

The gene calls are TRBV3-1 (or the pseudogene TRBV3-2) and TRBJ1-4, with D unclear. Trimming removed 4 bases at V and 8 bases at J, with 23 bases between. The CDR3 is 17 amino acids. CDR1 and CDR2 (germline): LGHDT, YNNKEL (reference sequence). The CDR3 spells CASSPLDRGIVREKLFF. CDR3 in DNA: TGTGCCAGCAGCCCGTTAGATCGCGGAATAGTAAGGGAAAAACTGTTTTTT.

The rearrangement links TRBV3-1 (or the pseudogene TRBV3-2) to TRBJ2-5; 13 bases are shared with TRBD2. This CDR3 region has 17 residues. CDR1 LGHDT and CDR2 YNNKEL come from the germline V gene (reference sequence). The V gene end was trimmed by 4 bases and the J gene end by 3 bases; junction bases not matched to a gene: 8. CDR3: CASSRRGLAGTKETQYF. For the CDR3, the DNA is TGTGCCAGCAGCCGGCGGGGACTAGCGGGAACAAAAGAGACCCAGTACTTC.

The chain has TRBV6-6 and TRBJ2-3; D might be TRBD2 (6 bases). Germline lookup yields CDR1 MNHNY and CDR2 SVGAGI (reference sequence). Deletions cut 7 bases from V and 3 bases from J, with 11 bases between. The CDR3 sequence is 13 residues long. The CDR3 DNA reads as TGTGCCAGCAACGGACTAACGACAGATACGCAGTATTTT. Its protein product is CASNGLTTDTQYF.

This clone came up once. The chain's CDR3 is CASSFSVDTIYF. CDR3 coding DNA: TGTGCCAGCAGTTTTAGCGTGGACACCATATATTTT. The chain is built from TRBV14 and TRBJ1-3; D call uncertain. Trimming cost V 6 bases and J 8 bases, with 11 bases left between them. This CDR3 region has 12 residues. CDR1 is SGHDN, CDR2 FVKESK, per germline.